This T cell receptor beta chain was obtained from a study of cytomegalovirus exposure and HLA in healthy donors. PCR used 60 Vbeta primers and 13 Jbeta primers. Per the original data handling: Later analysis identified roughly 82 million unique TCR beta chains, 9 million to 13 million shared. Sequencing was performed with immunoSEQ multiplex PCR; in TCRdb, only in-frame clones are kept and a portion is missing. V and J calls and clone size follow that table, whereas D and trimming were derived from the DNA. The sample has nearly 110,000 clones; roughly 80% are singletons. With V trimmed by 1 base and J by 2 bases, 1 base remained unmatched. Germline CDR1 and CDR2: SGHRS and YFSETQ. The CDR3 extends over 15 amino acids. General study points: Per a prior analysis, the majority of TCR beta V segments were productive roughly 87% or roughly 30% of the time. Fewer N-insertions (relative to the roughly 630-donor mean) were reportedly seen in an Asian-associated ancestry cluster in a later analysis. In a later analysis, most CMV-associated TCR beta chains appeared HLA-restricted.

Regarding this clone: Its specificity is not known.

The chain carries TRBV5-1 and TRBJ2-3; 10 nucleotides align to TRBD2. Sequenced sample: PBMCs. This receptor was taken from a man between 60 and 75 years old in good health and CMV-seronegative. The CDR3 sequence is CASSLSGGVTDTQYF. As DNA, the CDR3 is TGCGCCAGCAGCTTGAGCGGGGGGGTCACAGATACGCAGTATTTT.